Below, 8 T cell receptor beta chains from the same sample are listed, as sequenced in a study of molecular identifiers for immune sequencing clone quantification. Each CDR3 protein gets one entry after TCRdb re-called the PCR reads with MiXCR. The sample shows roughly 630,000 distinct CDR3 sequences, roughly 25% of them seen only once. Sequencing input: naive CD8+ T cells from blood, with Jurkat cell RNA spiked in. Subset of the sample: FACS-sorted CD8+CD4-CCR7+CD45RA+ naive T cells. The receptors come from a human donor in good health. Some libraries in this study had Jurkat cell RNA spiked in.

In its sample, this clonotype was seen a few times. CDR3 region: CASSLSGQGIEKLFF. CDR3 bases: TGTGCCAGCAGCTTGTCGGGTCAGGGGATTGAAAAACTGTTTTTT. This chain joins TRBV9 and TRBJ1-4; D is perhaps TRBD1 (6 bases). The CDR3 has 15 residues. Germline CDR1 SGDLS, CDR2 YYNGEE. V was shortened by 4 bases and J by 7 bases, with 17 bases between the two germline ends.

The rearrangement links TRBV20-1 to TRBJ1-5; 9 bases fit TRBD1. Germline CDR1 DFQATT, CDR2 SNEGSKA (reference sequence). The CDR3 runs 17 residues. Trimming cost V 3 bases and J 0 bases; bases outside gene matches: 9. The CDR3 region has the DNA TGCAGTGCTAGTTCGGGACAGGGCGATGATAGCAATCAGCCCCAGCATTTT. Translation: CSASSGQGDDSNQPQHF.

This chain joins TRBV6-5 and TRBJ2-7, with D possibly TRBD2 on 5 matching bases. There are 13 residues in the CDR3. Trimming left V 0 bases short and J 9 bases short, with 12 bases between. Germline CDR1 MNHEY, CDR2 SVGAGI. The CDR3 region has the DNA TGTGCCAGCAGTTACTCTCGCGGGTTCGCGCAGTACTTC. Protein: CASSYSRGFAQYF.

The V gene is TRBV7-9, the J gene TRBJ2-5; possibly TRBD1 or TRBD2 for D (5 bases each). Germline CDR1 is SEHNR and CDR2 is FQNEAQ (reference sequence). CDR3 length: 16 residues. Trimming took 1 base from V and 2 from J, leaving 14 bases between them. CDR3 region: CASSLGQGPIQETQYF. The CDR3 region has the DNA TGTGCCAGCAGCTTAGGGCAGGGACCGATACAAGAGACCCAGTACTTC.

The DNA for the CDR3 is TGTGCCAGCAGTGAAGCCCCGGCGATTTTAAGTGAAGCTTTCTTT. Protein sequence: CASSEAPAILSEAFF. The chain has TRBV2 and TRBJ1-1, with D uncertain. Germline values: CDR1 SNHLY, CDR2 FYNNEI. The V and J ends lost 0 bases and 7 bases respectively, with 15 bases between them. The CDR3 covers 15 residues.

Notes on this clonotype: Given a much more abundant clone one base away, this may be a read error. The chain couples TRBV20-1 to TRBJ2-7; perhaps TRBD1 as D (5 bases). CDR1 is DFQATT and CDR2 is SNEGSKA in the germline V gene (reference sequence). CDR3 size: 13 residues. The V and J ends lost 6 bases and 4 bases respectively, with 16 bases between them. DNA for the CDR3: TGCAGTGCCCGACCAACAGGAGCATACGAGCAGTACTTC. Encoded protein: CSARPTGAYEQYF.

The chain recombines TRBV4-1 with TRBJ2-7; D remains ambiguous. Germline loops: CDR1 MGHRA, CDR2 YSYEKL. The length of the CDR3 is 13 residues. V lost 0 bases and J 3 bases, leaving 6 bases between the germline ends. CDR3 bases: TGCGCCAGCAGCCAAGAGGTCAACTACGAGCAGTACTTC. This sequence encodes CASSQEVNYEQYF.

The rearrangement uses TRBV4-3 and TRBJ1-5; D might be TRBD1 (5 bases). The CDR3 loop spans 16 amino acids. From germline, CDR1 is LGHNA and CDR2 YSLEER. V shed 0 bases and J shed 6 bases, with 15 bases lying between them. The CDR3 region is CASSQDFRVIGQPQHF. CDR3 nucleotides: TGCGCCAGCAGCCAAGATTTCAGGGTCATAGGTCAGCCCCAGCATTTT.